This is a list of T cell receptor beta chains from one sample in a study of T cells after yellow fever vaccination. TCRdb re-derived calls from the 5' RACE reads in MiXCR, one entry per CDR3 protein. The sample consists of some 320,000 distinct CDR3 sequences, roughly 10% of them appearing once. Here the sequenced sample was CD4+ T cells sorted from PBMCs, taken 45 days after the yellow fever booster vaccination. The receptors were gathered from a man between 18 and 35 years old who received the YFV17D yellow fever vaccine. Both conserved end residues are part of each CDR3. Fields, in order: V gene, J gene, clone size, D gene, CDR3 DNA, CDR3 protein. A D gene is named only where the DNA matches it firmly. Size is omitted from some rows. Given values are once, few, many or a class for expanded clones.

TRBV11-2	TRBJ2-3	few	.	TGTGCCAGCAGCTTGGACAGATGGCTCCCCAGTGGCACAGATACGCAGTATTTT	CASSLDRWLPSGTDTQYF
TRBV12-3/TRBV12-4	TRBJ1-6	.	.	TGTGCCAGCGGGTTGGAGGGGGATTCACCCCTCCACTTT	CASGLEGDSPLHF
TRBV7-9	TRBJ1-3	.	.	TGTGCCAGCAGCTCGCCAGGCCGCTCTGGAAACACCATATATTTT	CASSSPGRSGNTIYF
TRBV2	TRBJ2-1	few	.	TGTGCCAGCAGTCGACCACAGGGGAGGAATGAGCAGTTCTTC	CASSRPQGRNEQFF
TRBV5-1	TRBJ1-2	few	.	TGCGCCAGCAGCTTGGGAGGAGTCTATGGCTACACCTTC	CASSLGGVYGYTF
TRBV5-4	TRBJ2-7	.	.	TGTGCCAGCAGCGGAGGTCCGGGGAGGGGGCAAGGCTACGAGCAGTACTTC	CASSGGPGRGQGYEQYF
TRBV27	TRBJ2-1	many	.	TGTGCCAGCAGTTTGTTAAGCTCCTACAATGAGCAGTTCTTC	CASSLLSSYNEQFF
TRBV24-1	TRBJ1-5	.	.	TGTGCCACCAGTGAAGCAGGGCGCAATCAGCCCCAGCATTTT	CATSEAGRNQPQHF
TRBV6-5	TRBJ1-1	.	.	TGTGCCAGCAGTCTACGTTACAGAGGACAGAGAGAAGCTTTCTTT	CASSLRYRGQREAFF
TRBV7-2	TRBJ2-3	.	.	TGTGCCAGCAGCTTAGGTCTAGGTGCGGGGAGCACAGATACGCAGTATTTT	CASSLGLGAGSTDTQYF
TRBV9	TRBJ1-1	few	TRBD1	TGTGCCAGCAGCGGTCGGACAGGGGTTGCAGAAGCTTTCTTT	CASSGRTGVAEAFF
TRBV3-1	TRBJ2-1	many	.	TGTGCCAGCAGCCCTAGCGTAGGCTTGTACAATGAGCAGTTCTTC	CASSPSVGLYNEQFF
TRBV5-6	TRBJ2-7	.	TRBD1	TGTGCCAGCACCGGGACAGGGGAAGACGAGCAGTACTTC	CASTGTGEDEQYF
TRBV24-1	TRBJ1-4	few	.	TGTGCCACCAGTATCCCGACTGATGAAAAACTGTTTTTT	CATSIPTDEKLFF
TRBV7-2	TRBJ2-3	.	.	TGTGCCAGCAGCTTTGAAGGGCCCCGAATGGGAGATACGCAGTATTTT	CASSFEGPRMGDTQYF
TRBV12-3/TRBV12-4	TRBJ1-1	few	TRBD1	TGTGCCAGCAGTCCGGTGGGCCGGACAGGGAGTACTGAAGCTTTCTTT	CASSPVGRTGSTEAFF
TRBV20-1	TRBJ1-6	.	TRBD1	TGCAGTGCTCCGACAGGGGCGAATTCACCCCTCCACTTT	CSAPTGANSPLHF
TRBV7-2	TRBJ2-7	few	TRBD2	TGTGCCAGCAGCACCGGGGGGGCGGTCTCCTACGAGCAGTACTTC	CASSTGGAVSYEQYF
TRBV12-3/TRBV12-4	TRBJ2-7	.	TRBD1	TGTGCCAGCAGAGAAACACAGGGGGCCCTGGACTACGAGCAGTACTTC	CASRETQGALDYEQYF
TRBV20-1	TRBJ2-5	.	TRBD2	TGCAGTGCTAGGCGGGGGCAAGAGACCCAGTACTTC	CSARRGQETQYF
TRBV2	TRBJ2-1	.	TRBD1	TGTGCCAGCAGTGGGCAGGGGGTCGGTGACCAGTTCTTC	CASSGQGVGDQFF
TRBV20-1	TRBJ2-1	few	.	TGCAGTGCCCAGGGCCGGGGGGCAACCAATGAGCAGTTCTTC	CSAQGRGATNEQFF
TRBV5-1	TRBJ1-6	.	.	TGCGCCAGCACGGGGGGCAAGCATAATTCACCCCTCCACTTT	CASTGGKHNSPLHF
TRBV6-2/TRBV6-3	TRBJ1-3	.	.	TGTGCCAGCAGATCCAGCTCTGGAAACACCATATATTTT	CASRSSSGNTIYF
TRBV20-1	TRBJ1-6	.	TRBD1	TGCAGTGCTAGACCCGGGACAGATACTTCACCCCTCCACTTT	CSARPGTDTSPLHF
TRBV12-3/TRBV12-4	TRBJ2-5	many	.	TGTGCCAGCAGCCCCCGGGACCATCGTTTGAACCAAGAGACCCAGTACTTC	CASSPRDHRLNQETQYF
TRBV6-5	TRBJ2-1	few	TRBD1	TGTGCCACCGGACGGGACAGCTCCTACAATGAGCAGTTCTTC	CATGRDSSYNEQFF
TRBV5-1	TRBJ1-2	.	TRBD1	TGCGCCAGCAGCCCTACAGGGGTTAGTCACTATGGCTACACCTTC	CASSPTGVSHYGYTF
TRBV18	TRBJ1-1	.	.	TGTGCCAGCTCACCAAGCACTGAAGCTTTCTTT	CASSPSTEAFF
TRBV7-2	TRBJ1-4	.	.	TGTGCCAGCAGCCCGCCCGTGGGGGTGAATGAAAAACTGTTTTTT	CASSPPVGVNEKLFF
TRBV4-2	TRBJ1-2	.	TRBD1	TGTGCCAGCAGCCCTAGGCCGGGACAGGGGACCTATGGCTACACCTTC	CASSPRPGQGTYGYTF
TRBV5-4	TRBJ2-2	few	.	TGTGCCAGCAGCAAAACAGGGAACGGGGGCACCGGGGAGCTGTTTTTT	CASSKTGNGGTGELFF
TRBV7-7	TRBJ2-5	.	TRBD2	TGTGCTAGCAGCCCAGCGGGAACTCGGGGGGAGACCCAGTACTTC	CASSPAGTRGETQYF
TRBV5-6	TRBJ1-1	few	.	TGTGCCAGCACCGCTCAGGGGCCCCCCACTGAAGCTTTCTTT	CASTAQGPPTEAFF
TRBV7-2	TRBJ2-4	.	.	TGTGCCAGCAGCTTAGACACCACAGCCAAAAACATTCAGTACTTC	CASSLDTTAKNIQYF